The following is a TCR beta chain sequence with its context. Its antigen is still unknown. This CDR3 region has 13 residues. Germline CDR1 and CDR2: SEHNR and FQNEAQ (reference sequence). These data belong to a study of CXCR3-negative and CXCR3-positive naive CD8 T cells. Study-level results: Both naive subsets, CXCR3-negative and CXCR3-positive, displayed similar TRBV-TRBJ usage, unlike memory cells. Cryopreservation partially decreased CXCR3 expression, and most assays used fresh PBMCs. Naive subsets showed comparable surface CD5, and TCR interaction strength was also inferred from TRB CDR3 physicochemistry. TRB CDR3 hydrophobicity was greater in CXCR3-positive naive cells than in CXCR3-negative naive cells.

Sorting yielded triplicates of about 300,000 cells for each CD8+ T cell subset. The authors prepared UMI-labeled TRB cDNA libraries by 5' RACE. TCRdb re-analyzed the 5' RACE reads; it lists each CDR3 protein once, without DNA. Its table records under 150,000 distinct CDR3 sequences. Sequences were obtained from naive CXCR3+ CD8+ T cells from blood. Subset specified: CD45RO-CCR7+CD27+CD95- naive CD8+ T cells expressing CXCR3 (TNR3+). This receptor was obtained from a human donor in good health. Some clones in this sample may be carry-over from other donors' samples. The chain combines TRBV7-9 with TRBJ1-5. CDR3 residues: CASTEYSNQPQHF.